Listed below are T cell receptor beta chains from one sample, sequenced in a study of PD-1 blockade in classical Hodgkin lymphoma. The table came from immunoSEQ multiplex PCR; TCRdb's copy has only in-frame clones and leaves some out. The table shows nearly 60,000 clones, with around 93% occurring only once. Specimen: peripheral blood mononuclear cells (PBMCs), collected before the second cycle of nivolumab. The receptors shown here come from a human donor with classical Hodgkin lymphoma. The CDR3 runs from the conserved cysteine through the conserved F or W.

TRBV7-6,TRBJ2-7,13,CASSASGRYEQYF
TRBV28,TRBJ1-6,15,CASSLRGARNSPLHF
TRBV5-8,TRBJ2-1,13,CASSFTLADEQFF
TRBV7-2,TRBJ2-3,14,CASTRRGSTDTQYF
TRBV7-9,TRBJ1-5,13,CASSLDNDQPQHF
TRBV2,TRBJ2-1,12,CASSADYGEQFF
TRBV7-2,TRBJ2-4,19,CASSLVGTASDVAKNIQYF
TRBV10-2,TRBJ2-3,15,CASSEVSGGTDTQYF
TRBV7-3,TRBJ2-1,16,CASSSSGGAPSDEQFF
TRBV18,TRBJ1-4,20,CASSPRNQRALDRVNEKLFF
TRBV27,TRBJ1-1,14,CASSYTGEVAEAFF
TRBV4-2,TRBJ2-5,15,CASSQAYAGRKTQYF
TRBV7-9,TRBJ2-7,14,CASSNTQGAWEQYF
TRBV5-1,TRBJ1-4,15,CASSLGSATNEKLFF
TRBV30,TRBJ2-7,13,CAWSETVTYEQYF
TRBV11-1,TRBJ2-7,14,CASSLGQGIYEQYF
TRBV13,TRBJ2-5,14,CASSPWDGQETQYF
TRBV27,TRBJ2-3,14,CASSPGEGADTQYF
TRBV6-5,TRBJ2-1,16,CASSYEPLPAYNEQFF
TRBV7-3,TRBJ2-7,14,CASSLAGSSYEQYF
TRBV6-6,TRBJ1-6,16,CASRQLGGSYNSPLHF
TRBV28,TRBJ1-2,16,CASIANPQGAYYGYTF
TRBV5-1,TRBJ2-3,15,CASSVGLRLTDTQYF
TRBV28,TRBJ2-7,15,CASSGIGSTSYEQYF
TRBV27,TRBJ1-2,14,CASRPSTGANGYTF
TRBV15,TRBJ1-5,16,CATSRVTGISNQPQHF
TRBV7-2,TRBJ1-5,15,CASSTGQGVGQPQHF
TRBV5-1,TRBJ1-5,15,CASSLGGQGYQPQHF
TRBV6-6,TRBJ2-5,10,CASSLETQYF
TRBV28,TRBJ2-3,18,CASSLRRAGGVGTDTQYF
TRBV6-5,TRBJ2-2,14,CASREFANTGELFF
TRBV7-7,TRBJ2-5,13,CASSQGLGETQYF
TRBV7-9,TRBJ1-2,18,CASSQANREIRRIHGYTF
TRBV4-3,TRBJ2-2,18,CASSQADREAMNTGELFF
TRBV27,TRBJ2-2,18,CASSPGGIGVARTGELFF